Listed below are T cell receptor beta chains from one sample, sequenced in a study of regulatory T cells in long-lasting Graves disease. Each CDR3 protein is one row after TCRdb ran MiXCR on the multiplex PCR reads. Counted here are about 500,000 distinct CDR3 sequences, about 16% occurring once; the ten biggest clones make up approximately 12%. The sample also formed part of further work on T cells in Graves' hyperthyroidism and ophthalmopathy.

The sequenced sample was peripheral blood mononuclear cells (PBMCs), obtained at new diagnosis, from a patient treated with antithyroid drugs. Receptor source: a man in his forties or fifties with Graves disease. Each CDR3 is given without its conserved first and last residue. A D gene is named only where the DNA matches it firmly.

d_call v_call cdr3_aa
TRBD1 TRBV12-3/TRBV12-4 ASSSPGQGGKQY
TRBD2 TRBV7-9 ASSLVLADADTQY
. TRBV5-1 ASSLGVQGRTDTQY
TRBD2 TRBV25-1 ASTSGIPYEQY
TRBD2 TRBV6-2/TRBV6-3 ASSEGLAAFYNEQF
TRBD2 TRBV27 ASSLRQPLTSGRSYEQY
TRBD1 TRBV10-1 ASRDGTGKGNEQF
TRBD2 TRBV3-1 ASSQGTRMDEQF
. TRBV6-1 ASSPGGGGGSETQY
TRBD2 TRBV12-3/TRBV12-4 ASSFRAGVADTQY
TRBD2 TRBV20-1 SVTRASGNQETQY
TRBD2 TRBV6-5 ASSYGRELNIQY
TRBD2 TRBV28 ASSFSASGRAGDIQY
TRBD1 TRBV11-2 ASSRLQGLGTDTQY
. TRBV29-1 SDSGFHEQY
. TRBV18 ASSPRTQNSGETQY
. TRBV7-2 ASPGQGNTEAF
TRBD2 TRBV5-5 ASSLASGKNEQY
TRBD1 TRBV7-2 ASSLEVGGGLQY
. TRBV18 ASSPPSAPSDTQY
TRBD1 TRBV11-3 ASSLVTGTGGYNEQF
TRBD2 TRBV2 ASRGTSVYNEQF
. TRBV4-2 ASSQDPRMKF
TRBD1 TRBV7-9 ASSWGGTGGAKTQY
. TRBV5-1 ASSLDGQTDTQY
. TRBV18 ASSHSPSGANVLT
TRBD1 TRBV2 ASRSPGQGAPHNSPLH
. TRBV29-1 SVVLINYNEQF
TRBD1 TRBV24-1 ATSEPSTGTGPNEQF
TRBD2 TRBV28 AISQAGTSGNNEQY
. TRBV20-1 SARTPGEDTQY
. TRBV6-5 ASSYVRPSNEQF
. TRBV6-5 ASSYSLATNNEQF
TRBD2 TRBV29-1 SVDPAGGEETQY
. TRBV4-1 ASSQGQREQY
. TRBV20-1 SARDPVGGASNQPQH
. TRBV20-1 SARWGWNTGELF
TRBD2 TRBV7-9 ASTMSFRASGRPNYNEQF
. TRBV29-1 SVISWEFADTQY
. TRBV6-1 ASSKPGSNTGELF
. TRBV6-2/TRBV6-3 ATLGFSYEQY
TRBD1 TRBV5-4 ASSSLVLQGSQGEQF
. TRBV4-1 ASSLPDRKNTEAF